This T cell receptor (beta chain) was identified in a study of blood T cell repertoires in COVID-19. This CDR3 contains 13 residues. V lost 5 bases, J lost 4 bases, and 4 bases stayed unmatched. Germline-derived CDR1 and CDR2 are GTSNPN and SVGIG (reference sequence). In the authors' workflow: Nucleated cell counts were estimated from reference gene primer amplification. Data came from immunoSEQ multiplex PCR; TCRdb stores just in-frame clones and leaves some out. V and J calls and clone size follow that table, whereas D and trimming were derived from the DNA. The data contain approximately 210,000 clones, over 80% of them singletons.

The sequence was obtained from a man aged 60 to 75 with COVID-19, enrolled during active disease. The chain uses TRBV30 and TRBJ1-2, with 10 positions matching TRBD1. The sample comprised peripheral blood. The CDR3: CAWGTGATYGYTF. The CDR3 region has the DNA TGTGCCTGGGGGACAGGGGCGACCTATGGCTACACCTTC.